A selection of T cell receptor beta chains follows, all from one sample in a study of radiation and T cells in renal cell carcinoma. Sequencing was performed with immunoSEQ multiplex PCR; in TCRdb, only in-frame clones are kept and a portion is missing. The sample contains some 130,000 clones, approximately 78% of which appear only once. The material was blood, obtained from a patient whose treatment included radiotherapy and nephrectomy. Every receptor here comes from a woman aged 55-69 years with renal cell carcinoma. CDR3s include the opening cysteine and the closing phenylalanine or tryptophan. Each record gives: V gene, D gene, J gene, clone size, CDR3 protein, CDR3 DNA. The D gene is left open where the match is weak. Expanded clones are given a class, and other clones once, few, many or no size at all.

v_gene: TRBV11-1; d_gene: -; j_gene: TRBJ2-1; abundance: -; CDR3aa: CASSTSAYNEQFF; CDR3nt: TGTGCCAGCAGCACGAGCGCGTACAATGAGCAGTTCTTC
v_gene: TRBV5-1; d_gene: -; j_gene: TRBJ2-7; abundance: -; CDR3aa: CASSLGGASSYEQYF; CDR3nt: TGCGCCAGCAGCTTGGGAGGGGCGAGCTCCTACGAGCAGTACTTC
v_gene: TRBV4-1; d_gene: -; j_gene: TRBJ1-5; abundance: -; CDR3aa: CASSQGWGSYSNQPQHF; CDR3nt: TGCGCCAGCAGCCAGGGGTGGGGCAGTTATAGCAATCAGCCCCAGCATTTT
v_gene: TRBV28; d_gene: -; j_gene: TRBJ2-1; abundance: -; CDR3aa: CASSARQVWFF; CDR3nt: TGTGCCAGCAGTGCCAGACAGGTCTGGTTCTTC
v_gene: TRBV5-4; d_gene: -; j_gene: TRBJ1-1; abundance: -; CDR3aa: CASSSGPGVIEGTEAFF; CDR3nt: TGTGCCAGCAGCTCCGGGCCAGGGGTTATAGAGGGGACTGAAGCTTTCTTT
v_gene: TRBV5-5; d_gene: -; j_gene: TRBJ2-2; abundance: -; CDR3aa: CASSPGLMNTGELFF; CDR3nt: TGTGCCAGCAGCCCCGGGCTGATGAACACCGGGGAGCTGTTTTTT
v_gene: TRBV4-1; d_gene: -; j_gene: TRBJ1-5; abundance: -; CDR3aa: CASISARGQPQHF; CDR3nt: TGCGCCAGCATTTCTGCTCGGGGTCAGCCCCAGCATTTT
v_gene: TRBV4-1; d_gene: TRBD1; j_gene: TRBJ2-7; abundance: once; CDR3aa: CASSQDPIGQGAYEQYF; CDR3nt: TGCGCCAGCAGCCAAGATCCAATAGGGCAGGGGGCCTACGAGCAGTACTTC
v_gene: TRBV2; d_gene: TRBD1; j_gene: TRBJ2-7; abundance: -; CDR3aa: CASRKGQASTYEQYF; CDR3nt: TGTGCCAGCAGGAAGGGACAGGCGTCAACCTACGAGCAGTACTTC
v_gene: TRBV5-1; d_gene: -; j_gene: TRBJ1-4; abundance: -; CDR3aa: CASSLAPSGGSLKTNEKLFF; CDR3nt: TGCGCCAGCAGCTTGGCCCCCTCGGGGGGGAGTCTGAAAACTAATGAAAAACTGTTTTTT
v_gene: TRBV4-1; d_gene: TRBD1; j_gene: TRBJ2-4; abundance: -; CDR3aa: CASSQDPGQGAKNIQYF; CDR3nt: TGCGCCAGCAGCCAAGATCCCGGACAGGGGGCCAAAAACATTCAGTACTTC
v_gene: TRBV2; d_gene: -; j_gene: TRBJ1-4; abundance: -; CDR3aa: CASSEEPKSFRSNEKLFF; CDR3nt: TGTGCCAGCAGTGAAGAACCGAAGAGCTTCAGGTCTAATGAAAAACTGTTTTTT
v_gene: TRBV6-1; d_gene: TRBD1; j_gene: TRBJ1-5; abundance: -; CDR3aa: CASSVRTGPQERQPQHF; CDR3nt: TGTGCCAGCAGTGTAAGGACAGGGCCCCAAGAACGTCAGCCCCAGCATTTT
v_gene: TRBV7-3; d_gene: TRBD1; j_gene: TRBJ2-7; abundance: -; CDR3aa: CASSLSAGQVYEQYF; CDR3nt: TGTGCCAGCAGCTTAAGTGCGGGACAGGTCTACGAGCAGTACTTC
v_gene: TRBV6-4; d_gene: -; j_gene: TRBJ1-2; abundance: -; CDR3aa: CASSDSSLNYGYTF; CDR3nt: TGTGCCAGCAGTGACTCGTCACTCAACTATGGCTACACCTTC
v_gene: TRBV7-3; d_gene: -; j_gene: TRBJ1-6; abundance: -; CDR3aa: CASSPGTENSPLHF; CDR3nt: TGTGCCAGCAGCCCAGGGACGGAGAATTCACCCCTCCACTTT
v_gene: TRBV7-6; d_gene: -; j_gene: TRBJ2-7; abundance: -; CDR3aa: CASSLGAATYEQYF; CDR3nt: TGTGCCAGCAGCTTAGGCGCGGCCACCTACGAGCAGTACTTC
v_gene: TRBV9; d_gene: -; j_gene: TRBJ2-3; abundance: -; CDR3aa: CASSVWRGSTDTQYF; CDR3nt: TGTGCCAGCAGCGTATGGAGGGGGAGCACAGATACGCAGTATTTT
v_gene: TRBV2; d_gene: -; j_gene: TRBJ2-3; abundance: -; CDR3aa: CASSEGRPETDTQYF; CDR3nt: TGTGCCAGCAGTGAGGGCAGACCCGAGACAGATACGCAGTATTTT
v_gene: TRBV9; d_gene: TRBD2; j_gene: TRBJ2-5; abundance: -; CDR3aa: CASSVPLRGGSETQYF; CDR3nt: TGTGCCAGCAGCGTCCCCCTCCGCGGGGGTTCGGAGACCCAGTACTTC
v_gene: TRBV7-8; d_gene: TRBD2; j_gene: TRBJ2-1; abundance: -; CDR3aa: CASSLGGGRLIEQFF; CDR3nt: TGTGCCAGCAGCTTAGGTGGCGGGAGACTTATTGAGCAGTTCTTC
v_gene: TRBV7-9; d_gene: -; j_gene: TRBJ1-6; abundance: -; CDR3aa: CASSNEISGVYNSPLHF; CDR3nt: TGTGCCAGCAGCAACGAAATCTCAGGGGTATATAATTCACCCCTCCACTTT
v_gene: TRBV6-5; d_gene: -; j_gene: TRBJ1-2; abundance: -; CDR3aa: CASSYGKAYGYTF; CDR3nt: TGTGCCAGCAGTTACGGGAAGGCCTATGGCTACACCTTC
v_gene: TRBV5-1; d_gene: TRBD1; j_gene: TRBJ2-7; abundance: -; CDR3aa: CASSLGAFGQVTSYEQYF; CDR3nt: TGCGCCAGCAGCTTGGGGGCCTTCGGACAGGTGACATCCTACGAGCAGTACTTC
v_gene: TRBV18; d_gene: -; j_gene: TRBJ2-3; abundance: -; CDR3aa: CASSPPIVTDTQYF; CDR3nt: TGTGCCAGCTCACCACCTATCGTCACAGATACGCAGTATTTT
v_gene: TRBV6-6; d_gene: TRBD1; j_gene: TRBJ1-1; abundance: -; CDR3aa: CASSLGAGGTEAFF; CDR3nt: TGTGCCAGCAGTTTGGGGGCAGGGGGGACTGAAGCTTTCTTT
v_gene: TRBV6-5; d_gene: -; j_gene: TRBJ2-7; abundance: -; CDR3aa: CASRNVLYEQYF; CDR3nt: TGTGCCAGCAGAAACGTTCTGTACGAGCAGTACTTC
v_gene: TRBV19; d_gene: -; j_gene: TRBJ1-4; abundance: once; CDR3aa: CASSIERSRGKLFF; CDR3nt: TGTGCCAGTAGTATAGAGAGGTCACGGGGAAAACTGTTTTTT
v_gene: TRBV9; d_gene: -; j_gene: TRBJ2-2; abundance: -; CDR3aa: CASSVRQVGGELFF; CDR3nt: TGTGCCAGCAGCGTTCGACAGGTCGGCGGGGAGCTGTTTTTT
v_gene: TRBV5-1; d_gene: -; j_gene: TRBJ1-5; abundance: -; CDR3aa: CASSPGTGDQPQHF; CDR3nt: TGCGCCAGCAGCCCCGGGACGGGGGATCAGCCCCAGCATTTT
v_gene: TRBV7-9; d_gene: -; j_gene: TRBJ2-2; abundance: -; CDR3aa: CASSRGTGELFF; CDR3nt: TGTGCCAGCTCCCGGGGCACCGGGGAGCTGTTTTTT
v_gene: TRBV5-1; d_gene: TRBD1; j_gene: TRBJ1-2; abundance: -; CDR3aa: CASSGQGGNYGYTF; CDR3nt: TGCGCCAGCAGCGGACAGGGTGGGAACTATGGCTACACCTTC
v_gene: TRBV6-1; d_gene: TRBD1; j_gene: TRBJ1-6; abundance: -; CDR3aa: CASSEALGQGFSYNSPLHF; CDR3nt: TGTGCCAGCAGTGAAGCCCTTGGACAGGGCTTCTCCTATAATTCACCCCTCCACTTT
v_gene: TRBV18; d_gene: -; j_gene: TRBJ1-5; abundance: -; CDR3aa: CASSPGGEGGQPQHF; CDR3nt: TGTGCCAGCTCACCTGGAGGGGAAGGCGGTCAGCCCCAGCATTTT
v_gene: TRBV19; d_gene: TRBD1; j_gene: TRBJ1-1; abundance: few; CDR3aa: CASSWTGAEAFF; CDR3nt: TGTGCCAGTAGTTGGACAGGGGCTGAAGCTTTCTTT
v_gene: TRBV6-1; d_gene: -; j_gene: TRBJ1-5; abundance: -; CDR3aa: CASSEGPDRNQPQHF; CDR3nt: TGTGCCAGCAGTGAAGGTCCGGACAGAAATCAGCCCCAGCATTTT
v_gene: TRBV30; d_gene: -; j_gene: TRBJ1-5; abundance: -; CDR3aa: CAWSVQGGGPQHF; CDR3nt: TGTGCCTGGAGTGTACAGGGCGGTGGGCCCCAGCATTTT
v_gene: TRBV28; d_gene: -; j_gene: TRBJ1-1; abundance: -; CDR3aa: CASSFSHDRPNTEAFF; CDR3nt: TGTGCCAGCAGTTTCTCACATGACAGGCCGAACACTGAAGCTTTCTTT
v_gene: TRBV6-6; d_gene: -; j_gene: TRBJ2-1; abundance: -; CDR3aa: CASSRVEGGGQNEQFF; CDR3nt: TGTGCCAGCAGTAGAGTTGAGGGGGGCGGTCAGAATGAGCAGTTCTTC
v_gene: TRBV5-1; d_gene: TRBD2; j_gene: TRBJ2-3; abundance: -; CDR3aa: CASSLGLAGGPDTQYF; CDR3nt: TGCGCCAGCAGCTTGGGCCTAGCGGGGGGCCCAGATACGCAGTATTTT
v_gene: TRBV27; d_gene: -; j_gene: TRBJ1-3; abundance: -; CDR3aa: CASSLLLGNTIYF; CDR3nt: TGTGCCAGCAGTCTCTTACTCGGAAACACCATATATTTT
v_gene: TRBV5-4; d_gene: -; j_gene: TRBJ1-2; abundance: -; CDR3aa: CASSLAEGGSYGYTF; CDR3nt: TGTGCCAGCAGCTTGGCAGAGGGTGGCTCCTATGGCTACACCTTC
v_gene: TRBV7-9; d_gene: TRBD1; j_gene: TRBJ2-5; abundance: -; CDR3aa: CASSWGTGRETQYF; CDR3nt: TGTGCCAGCAGCTGGGGGACAGGGAGAGAGACCCAGTACTTC
v_gene: TRBV19; d_gene: -; j_gene: TRBJ1-6; abundance: -; CDR3aa: CASSIPKTGRSSYNSPLHF; CDR3nt: TGTGCCAGTAGTATACCGAAGACAGGTCGCAGCTCCTATAATTCACCCCTCCACTTT
v_gene: TRBV4-2; d_gene: -; j_gene: TRBJ2-2; abundance: -; CDR3aa: CASSHPNTGELFF; CDR3nt: TGTGCCAGCAGCCACCCGAACACCGGGGAGCTGTTTTTT
v_gene: TRBV19; d_gene: -; j_gene: TRBJ2-5; abundance: once; CDR3aa: CASSIWYQETQYF; CDR3nt: TGTGCCAGTAGTATCTGGTACCAAGAGACCCAGTACTTC
v_gene: TRBV9; d_gene: -; j_gene: TRBJ2-3; abundance: -; CDR3aa: CASSTPGRYSTDTQYF; CDR3nt: TGTGCCAGCAGCACCCCCGGCCGGTATAGCACAGATACGCAGTATTTT
v_gene: TRBV7-3; d_gene: -; j_gene: TRBJ2-6; abundance: -; CDR3aa: CASSLRGAGANVLTF; CDR3nt: TGTGCCAGCAGCTTAAGGGGTGCAGGGGCCAACGTCCTGACTTTC
v_gene: TRBV20-1; d_gene: -; j_gene: TRBJ2-5; abundance: -; CDR3aa: CSGLQETQYF; CDR3nt: TGCAGTGGACTGCAGGAGACCCAGTACTTC
v_gene: TRBV2; d_gene: -; j_gene: TRBJ1-2; abundance: once; CDR3aa: CASSPLSGNYGYTF; CDR3nt: TGTGCCAGCAGTCCCTTATCAGGGAACTATGGCTACACCTTC
v_gene: TRBV11-2; d_gene: -; j_gene: TRBJ2-1; abundance: -; CDR3aa: CASTYSGNEQFF; CDR3nt: TGTGCCAGCACCTACTCGGGGAATGAGCAGTTCTTC
v_gene: TRBV9; d_gene: TRBD2; j_gene: TRBJ2-5; abundance: -; CDR3aa: CASSVGQLAGLETQYF; CDR3nt: TGTGCCAGCAGCGTAGGGCAACTAGCGGGACTAGAGACCCAGTACTTC
v_gene: TRBV5-4; d_gene: -; j_gene: TRBJ2-1; abundance: few; CDR3aa: CASSFIPGDEQFF; CDR3nt: TGTGCCAGCAGCTTTATCCCGGGGGATGAGCAGTTCTTC